This entry lists 11 T cell receptor beta chains sequenced from one sample in a study of Ad26.COV2.S vaccination and SARS-CoV-2 variants. Treatment noted: 19 received Ad26.COV2.S at low or high dose, single or two shots; 5 received placebo; per-sample allocation not given. Sampling was performed 63 days after the first vaccine or placebo injection. Sequencing used immunoSEQ multiplex PCR; TCRdb keeps in-frame clones, though not all of them. The profile shows a few hundred thousand clones, roughly 87% of them singletons. The sequencing here drew on peripheral blood, taken in a trial of Ad26.COV2.S vaccine versus placebo. All receptors come from a person aged 18 to 59 who received the Ad26.COV2.S COVID-19 vaccine or a placebo.

The chain joins TRBV19 to TRBJ2-1; TRBD2 aligns across 8 bases. The CDR3 has 15 amino acids. The V gene's germline CDR1 is LNHDA and CDR2 SQIVND (reference sequence). The trim removed 11 bases at V and 2 bases at J, leaving 11 bases unmatched. The CDR3 region is CASAGGRFAYNEQFF. The CDR3 DNA follows: TGTGCCTCCGCGGGGGGCAGGTTTGCCTACAATGAGCAGTTCTTC.

The rearrangement links TRBV3-1 (or the pseudogene TRBV3-2) to TRBJ1-2; tentative D call: TRBD1 (5 bases). Trimming pared 0 bases from V and 5 bases from J, leaving 16 bases between. The germline V gene has CDR1 LGHDT and CDR2 YNNKEL (reference sequence). The CDR3 contains 16 residues. This chain's CDR3 is CASSQENGGDGYGYTF. In DNA form, the CDR3 reads TGTGCCAGCAGCCAAGAAAACGGAGGGGATGGGTATGGCTACACCTTC.

This clone occurred once. V gene TRBV7-8 combines with J gene TRBJ2-2; 11 nucleotides line up with TRBD2. V was clipped by 0 bases and J by 2 bases; unmatched bases: 11. Germline assignment: CDR1 SGHVS and CDR2 FQNEAQ. The length of the CDR3 is 20 residues. CDR3 residues: CASSLAPSGGSVFNTGELFF. CDR3 DNA sequence: TGTGCCAGCAGCTTAGCTCCTAGCGGGGGGAGTGTATTCAACACCGGGGAGCTGTTTTTT.

The rearrangement uses TRBV4-1 and TRBJ1-1, with a tentative D call TRBD1 (5 bases). The V end was cut by 4 bases, the J end by 6 bases, with 9 bases between. The CDR3 has 12 amino acids. Germline V gene data show CDR1 as MGHRA and CDR2 as YSYEKL. The CDR3 loop is CASSRGAAEAFF. As DNA, the CDR3 is TGCGCCAGCAGCCGAGGGGCCGCTGAAGCTTTCTTT.

The chain uses TRBV3-1 (or the pseudogene TRBV3-2) and TRBJ1-1, with a possible D match to TRBD1 (5 bases). This CDR3 has 16 residues. The ends were cut back, 4 bases at V and 0 bases at J, with 15 bases in the middle. Germline CDR1 reads LGHDT; CDR2 reads YNNKEL (reference sequence). In DNA form, the CDR3 reads TGTGCCAGCAGCCCTGTGGCAGGGTCGATGAACACTGAAGCTTTCTTT. The encoded protein is CASSPVAGSMNTEAFF.

CDR3 DNA sequence: TGTGCCAGCAGCGTAGGTCCAAACCCCAGCGTGGAGACCCAGTACTTC. Translation gives CASSVGPNPSVETQYF. The chain combines TRBV9 with TRBJ2-5; D not resolved. Germline assignment: CDR1 SGDLS and CDR2 YYNGEE. CDR3 length: 16 residues. The V gene lost 0 bases and the J gene lost 5 bases, with 17 bases spanning the gap.

This clone was counted only a few times. This chain's CDR3 is CATGTPNTGELFF. CDR3 sequence (DNA): TGTGCCACCGGGACACCGAACACCGGGGAGCTGTTTTTT. This rearrangement joins TRBV24-1 to TRBJ2-2; the D gene is possibly TRBD1 (6 bases). Germline CDR1 KGHDR, CDR2 SFDVKD. The CDR3 has 13 amino acids. V was pared by 9 bases and J by 0 bases, with 7 bases between.

This sequence joins TRBV13 and TRBJ2-3; 7 bases map to TRBD2. The trim removed 3 bases at V and 2 bases at J, leaving 11 bases unmatched. The germline V gene has CDR1 PRHDT and CDR2 FYEKMQ (reference sequence). CDR3 size: 17 residues. CDR3 region: CASSLFSLAVITDTQYF. CDR3 coding DNA: TGTGCCAGCAGCTTGTTTTCCCTAGCGGTTATCACAGATACGCAGTATTTT.

V gene TRBV5-1 combines with J gene TRBJ1-4; D is ambiguous. This CDR3 has 14 residues. Looked up from germline, CDR1 is SGHRS and CDR2 is YFSETQ. Deletions cut 0 bases from V and 5 bases from J, with 8 bases between. CDR3 protein: CASSLVSVNEKLFF. DNA for the CDR3: TGCGCCAGCAGCTTGGTTAGCGTCAATGAAAAACTGTTTTTT.

V usage is TRBV19 and J usage is TRBJ2-7, with 8 bases identical to TRBD1. V shed 6 bases and J 4 bases; nucleotides not matched to a gene: 11. The CDR3 spans 15 residues. Germline CDR1 and CDR2: LNHDA and SQIVND (reference sequence). The CDR3, as DNA: TGTGCCAGTAGCCTGACGACAGGGGACAATTACGAGCAGTACTTC. Protein: CASSLTTGDNYEQYF.

This clone was observed many times. The chain links TRBV5-1 to TRBJ1-5, with 9 bases aligning to TRBD1. J was trimmed by 5 bases and V by 0 bases; bases with no gene match: 3. The CDR3 totals 15 residues. Germline V gene sequence: CDR1 SGHRS, CDR2 YFSETQ. In nucleotides, the CDR3 is TGCGCCAGCAGCTTGGGACAGGGGGGGCATCAGCCCCAGCATTTT. Protein product: CASSLGQGGHQPQHF.